Presented here are 16 T cell receptor beta chains from one specimen sequenced in a study of T cells after yellow fever vaccination. TCRdb passed the 5' RACE reads through MiXCR, listing each CDR3 protein once. The sample records roughly 190,000 distinct CDR3 sequences, more than 9.5% being singletons. Sequenced material: CD8+ T cells sorted from PBMCs, taken 15 days after the yellow fever booster vaccination. All receptors derive from a man aged 18 to 30 who received the YFV17D yellow fever vaccine.

A few counts support this clonotype. The genes are TRBV7-3 and TRBJ2-1; the D is unclear. Trimming left V 5 bases short and J 8 bases short, with 13 bases between. The CDR3 has 13 residues. CDR1 is SGHTA and CDR2 is FQGTGA in the germline V gene. The DNA of the CDR3 is TGTGCCAGCAGCCCGCAACAGTGGGATGAGCAGTTCTTC. Translation gives CASSPQQWDEQFF.

This clonotype turned up a few times. This rearrangement joins TRBV7-2 to TRBJ2-3; D gene uncertain. V was shortened by 6 bases and J by 1 base, with 11 bases between the two germline ends. The germline V gene has CDR1 SGHTA and CDR2 FQGNSA. The CDR3 has 14 amino acids. This CDR3 reads CASRVWRGTDTQYF. CDR3 sequence (DNA): TGTGCCAGCAGAGTGTGGCGTGGCACAGATACGCAGTATTTT.

The V call is TRBV27, the J call TRBJ2-1; perhaps TRBD2 as D (6 bases). V dropped 3 bases and J dropped 9 bases, with 9 bases sitting between them. CDR1 is MNHEY, CDR2 SMNVEV, per germline (reference sequence). The length of the CDR3 is 12 residues. The chain's CDR3 is CASSLPEGEQFF. DNA of the CDR3: TGTGCCAGCAGTTTGCCGGAGGGTGAGCAGTTCTTC.

This chain connects TRBV7-8 to TRBJ1-1; no definite D call. The V end was cut by 6 bases, the J end by 2 bases, with 10 bases between. CDR3 length equals 13 residues. Germline lookup yields CDR1 SGHVS and CDR2 FQNEAQ. CDR3 nucleotides: TGTGCCAGCAGGTATCGGATAAACACTGAAGCTTTCTTT. Encoded protein: CASRYRINTEAFF.

At least ten counts were recorded for this clonotype. This chain uses TRBV10-3 with TRBJ2-3; TRBD2 matches 10 bases. The ends lost 8 bases at V and 6 bases at J; junction bases unmatched: 26. The length of the CDR3 is 20 residues. Germline V gene sequence: CDR1 ENHRY, CDR2 SYGVKD. The CDR3 sequence: CAIGSNVGLAGATPLDTQYF. The DNA of the CDR3 is TGTGCCATCGGGTCCAACGTGGGGCTAGCGGGGGCCACTCCTCTCGATACGCAGTATTTT.

This clonotype was detected many times. V gene TRBV4-3 combines with J gene TRBJ2-7; perhaps TRBD1 as D (5 bases). This CDR3 contains 16 residues. Trimming cost V 0 bases and J 6 bases, with 18 bases left between them. Germline V gene lookup returns CDR1 LGHNA and CDR2 YSLEER. CDR3 amino acids: CASSQESSPWGGEQYF. Here the CDR3 DNA reads TGCGCCAGCAGCCAAGAATCGTCACCCTGGGGCGGCGAGCAGTACTTC.

This clonotype was recorded many times. CDR3 nucleotides: TGTGCCACCAGTAAAGACGGGGAGCTGTTTTTT. Amino acid sequence: CATSKDGELFF. This rearrangement joins TRBV24-1 to TRBJ2-2; D is undetermined. Germline V lookup: CDR1 KGHDR, CDR2 SFDVKD. The CDR3 is 11 amino acids. V was trimmed by 6 bases and J by 7 bases, leaving 5 bases between them.

The sample holds a few counts of this clonotype. The gene calls are TRBV5-1 and TRBJ2-3; the match to TRBD2 covers 7 bases. The CDR3 contains 19 residues. V lost 1 base, J lost 0 bases, and 14 bases stayed unmatched. In germline, CDR1 is SGHRS, CDR2 YFSETQ. CDR3 region: CASSLRTPGTTLSTDTQYF. The CDR3 DNA reads as TGCGCCAGCAGCTTGCGGACCCCCGGGACTACCCTAAGCACAGATACGCAGTATTTT.

A few counts support this clonotype. The J gene is TRBJ1-1, the V gene TRBV19; no reliable D call. Germline-derived CDR1 and CDR2 are LNHDA and SQIVND (reference sequence). The CDR3 sequence is 16 residues long. V was cut by 1 base and J by 5 bases, with 17 bases left in between. CDR3 protein: CASSIVGPGGVTEAFF. For the CDR3, the DNA is TGTGCCAGTAGTATAGTTGGTCCGGGTGGAGTAACTGAAGCTTTCTTT.

This clonotype was seen only a few times. V usage is TRBV7-9 and J usage is TRBJ2-1, with D perhaps TRBD1 (5 bases). The CDR3 sequence is 14 residues long. Trimming pared 8 bases from V and 3 bases from J, leaving 14 bases between. Germline V gene sequence: CDR1 SEHNR, CDR2 FQNEAQ (reference sequence). The CDR3 spells CASDHTTDYNEQFF. The CDR3 DNA sequence: TGTGCCAGCGACCACACGACAGACTACAATGAGCAGTTCTTC.

The chain recombines TRBV6-6 with TRBJ2-5; D may be TRBD1 (6 bases). Germline V gene data show CDR1 as MNHNY and CDR2 as SVGAGI (reference sequence). Trimming cost V 9 bases and J 5 bases, with 13 bases left between them. The CDR3 is made up of 12 amino acids. CDR3 bases: TGTGCCAGTCAGGGGACCGACGAGACCCAGTACTTC. Translating gives CASQGTDETQYF.

This clonotype was detected ten times or more. This rearrangement joins TRBV10-3 to TRBJ2-5; D possibly matches TRBD1 or TRBD2 (6 bases each). The germline V gene encodes CDR1 ENHRY and CDR2 SYGVKD. The CDR3 length is 15 residues. V lost 10 bases and J 3 bases, leaving 21 bases between the germline ends. The CDR3 DNA sequence: TGTGCCACCGCAATCCGGACAGAGCGGGAAGAGACCCAGTACTTC. This codes for CATAIRTEREETQYF.

This clonotype was counted ten times or more. The chain combines TRBV7-8 with TRBJ2-2, with 9 bases fitting TRBD2. This CDR3 region has 19 residues. V lost 2 bases to trimming and J lost 3 bases; unmatched junction nucleotides: 13. Per the germline V gene, CDR1 is SGHVS and CDR2 is FQNEAQ. CDR3 residues: CASSLTRGSGGYDTGELFF. The CDR3 coding sequence is TGTGCCAGCAGCTTAACTCGGGGAAGCGGGGGGTACGACACCGGGGAGCTGTTTTTT. Filled out from reference TRBV7-8 and TRBJ2-2, the complete variable domain reads GAGVSQSPRYKVAKRGQDVALRCDPISGHVSLFWYQQALGQGPEFLTYFQNEAQLDKSGLPSDRFFAERPEGSVSTLKIQRTQQEDSAVYLCASSLTRGSGGYDTGELFFGEGSRLTVL.

The rearrangement links TRBV4-3 to TRBJ1-3; TRBD1 aligns across 8 bases. CDR1 LGHNA and CDR2 YSLEER come from the germline V gene. V gave up 4 bases and J gave up 0 bases; unmatched junction bases: 20. This CDR3 has 21 amino acids. The CDR3 nucleotides are TGCGCCAGCAGCCCTCACCGGGACAGGAGTTACCTTTCATTCTCTGGAAACACCATATATTTT. It encodes CASSPHRDRSYLSFSGNTIYF.

The rearrangement joins TRBV4-3 to TRBJ2-3; D is unresolved. The CDR3 loop spans 15 amino acids. The V gene's germline CDR1 is LGHNA and CDR2 YSLEER. The V gene lost 0 bases and the J gene lost 4 bases, with 11 bases spanning the gap. The CDR3 spells CASSQEAPPPDTQYF. DNA of the CDR3: TGCGCCAGCAGCCAAGAAGCTCCCCCCCCAGATACGCAGTATTTT.

This chain links TRBV7-9 with TRBJ1-1; 11 bases are a match to TRBD1. The CDR3 has 15 amino acids. V shed 7 bases and J 4 bases; nucleotides not matched to a gene: 8. Germline lookup yields CDR1 SEHNR and CDR2 FQNEAQ (reference sequence). The CDR3 region has the DNA TGTGCCAGCAAGGGGACAGGGGGGGGGAGCACTGAAGCTTTCTTT. Its protein product is CASKGTGGGSTEAFF.